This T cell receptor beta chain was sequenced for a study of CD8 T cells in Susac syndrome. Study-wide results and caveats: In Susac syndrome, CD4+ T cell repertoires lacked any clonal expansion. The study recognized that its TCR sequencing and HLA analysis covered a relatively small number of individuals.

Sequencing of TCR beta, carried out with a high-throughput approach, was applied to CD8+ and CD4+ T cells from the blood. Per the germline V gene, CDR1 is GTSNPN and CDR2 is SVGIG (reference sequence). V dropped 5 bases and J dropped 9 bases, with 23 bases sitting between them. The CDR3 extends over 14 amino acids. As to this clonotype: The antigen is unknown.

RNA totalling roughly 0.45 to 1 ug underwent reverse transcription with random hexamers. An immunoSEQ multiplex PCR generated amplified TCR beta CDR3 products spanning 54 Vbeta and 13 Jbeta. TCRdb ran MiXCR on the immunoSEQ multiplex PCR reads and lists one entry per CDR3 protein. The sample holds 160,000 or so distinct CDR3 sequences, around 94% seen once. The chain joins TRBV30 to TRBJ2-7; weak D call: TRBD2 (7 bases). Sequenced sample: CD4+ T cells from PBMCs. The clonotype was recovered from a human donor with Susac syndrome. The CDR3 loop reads CAWRPRGAGLGQYF. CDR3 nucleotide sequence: TGTGCCTGGCGCCCTCGGGGGGCAGGGTTGGGGCAGTACTTC.